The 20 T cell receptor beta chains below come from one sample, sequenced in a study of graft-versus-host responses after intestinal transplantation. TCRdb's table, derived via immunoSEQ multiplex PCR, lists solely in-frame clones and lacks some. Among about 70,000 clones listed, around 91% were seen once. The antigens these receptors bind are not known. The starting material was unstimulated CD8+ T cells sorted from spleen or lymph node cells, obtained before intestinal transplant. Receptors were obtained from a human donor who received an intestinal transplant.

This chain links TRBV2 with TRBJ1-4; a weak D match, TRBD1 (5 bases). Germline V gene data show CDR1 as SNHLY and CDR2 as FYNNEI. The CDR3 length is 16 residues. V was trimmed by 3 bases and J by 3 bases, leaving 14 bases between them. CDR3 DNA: TGTGCCAGCAGTGACCCCTTACAGGACCCTAATGAAAAACTGTTTTTT. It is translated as CASSDPLQDPNEKLFF.

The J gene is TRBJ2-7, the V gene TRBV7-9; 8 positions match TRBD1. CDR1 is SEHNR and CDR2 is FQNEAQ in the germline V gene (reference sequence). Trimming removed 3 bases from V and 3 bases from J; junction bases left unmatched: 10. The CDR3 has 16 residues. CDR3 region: CASSLSTGTGVYEQYF. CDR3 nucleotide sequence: TGTGCCAGCAGCTTGAGCACCGGGACAGGAGTCTACGAGCAGTACTTC.

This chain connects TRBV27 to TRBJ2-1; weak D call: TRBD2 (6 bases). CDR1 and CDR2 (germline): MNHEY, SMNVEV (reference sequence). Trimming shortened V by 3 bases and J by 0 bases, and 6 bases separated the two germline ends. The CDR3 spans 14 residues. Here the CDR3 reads CASSFGSSYNEQFF. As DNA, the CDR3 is TGTGCCAGCAGTTTCGGGAGCTCCTACAATGAGCAGTTCTTC.

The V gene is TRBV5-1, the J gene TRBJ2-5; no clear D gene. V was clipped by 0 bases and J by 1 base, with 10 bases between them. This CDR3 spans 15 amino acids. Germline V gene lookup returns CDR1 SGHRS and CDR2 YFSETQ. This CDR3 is CASSLAFQAQETQYF. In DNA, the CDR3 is TGCGCCAGCAGCTTGGCCTTTCAGGCCCAAGAGACCCAGTACTTC.

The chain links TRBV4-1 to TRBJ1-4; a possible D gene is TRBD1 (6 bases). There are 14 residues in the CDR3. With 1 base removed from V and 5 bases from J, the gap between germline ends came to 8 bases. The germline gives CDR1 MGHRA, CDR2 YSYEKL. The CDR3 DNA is TGCGCCAGCAGCCAAGGGGACATAAATGAAAAACTGTTTTTT. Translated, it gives CASSQGDINEKLFF.

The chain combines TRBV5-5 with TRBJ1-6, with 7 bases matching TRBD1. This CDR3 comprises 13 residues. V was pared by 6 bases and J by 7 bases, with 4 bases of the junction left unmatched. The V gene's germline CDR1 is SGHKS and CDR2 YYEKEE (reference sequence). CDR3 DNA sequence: TGTGCCAGCACCGACAGGGTGAATTCACCCCTCCACTTT. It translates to CASTDRVNSPLHF.

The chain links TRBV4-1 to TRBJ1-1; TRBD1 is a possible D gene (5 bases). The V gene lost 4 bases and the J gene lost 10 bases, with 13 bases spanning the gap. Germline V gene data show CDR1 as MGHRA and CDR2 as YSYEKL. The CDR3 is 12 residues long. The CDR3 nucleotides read TGCGCCAGCAGCCCAAACGGGAGGGGAGCTTTCTTT. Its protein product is CASSPNGRGAFF.

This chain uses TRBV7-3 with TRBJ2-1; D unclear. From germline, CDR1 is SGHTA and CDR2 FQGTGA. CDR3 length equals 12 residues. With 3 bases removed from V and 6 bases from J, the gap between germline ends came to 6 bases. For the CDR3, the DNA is TGTGCCAGCAGCTTCCCGGGCAATGAGCAGTTCTTC. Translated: CASSFPGNEQFF.

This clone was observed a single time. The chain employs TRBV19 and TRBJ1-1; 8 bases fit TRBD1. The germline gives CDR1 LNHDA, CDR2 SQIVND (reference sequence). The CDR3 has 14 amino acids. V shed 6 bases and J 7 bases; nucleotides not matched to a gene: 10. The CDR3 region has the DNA TGTGCCAGTAGCGGTTCCGGGACAGGCAGTGAAGCTTTCTTT. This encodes CASSGSGTGSEAFF.

The CDR3 protein is CASSEAGLGNQPQHF. CDR3 nucleotides: TGTGCCAGCAGTGAAGCCGGTTTAGGCAATCAGCCCCAGCATTTT. This sequence joins TRBV6-1 and TRBJ1-5; D is undetermined. The CDR3 has 15 residues. V dropped 0 bases and J dropped 2 bases, with 8 bases sitting between them. From germline, CDR1 is MNHNS and CDR2 SASEGT.

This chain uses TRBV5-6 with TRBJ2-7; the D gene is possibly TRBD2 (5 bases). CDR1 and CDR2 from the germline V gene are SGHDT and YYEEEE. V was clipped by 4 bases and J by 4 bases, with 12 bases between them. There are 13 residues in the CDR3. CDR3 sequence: CASSMGSVYEQYF. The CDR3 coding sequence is TGTGCCAGCAGCATGGGGAGCGTTTACGAGCAGTACTTC.

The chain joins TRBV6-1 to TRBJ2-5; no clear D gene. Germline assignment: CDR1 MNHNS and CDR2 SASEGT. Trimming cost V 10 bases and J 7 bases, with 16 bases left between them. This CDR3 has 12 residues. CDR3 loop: CATRFSPGTQYF. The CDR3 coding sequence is TGTGCCACGCGTTTTTCCCCGGGGACCCAGTACTTC.

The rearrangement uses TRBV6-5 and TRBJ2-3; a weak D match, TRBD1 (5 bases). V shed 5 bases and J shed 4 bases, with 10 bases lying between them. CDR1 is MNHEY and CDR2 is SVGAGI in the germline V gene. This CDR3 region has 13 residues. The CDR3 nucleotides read TGTGCCAGCAGTAACCAAGGGGCAGATACGCAGTATTTT. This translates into CASSNQGADTQYF.

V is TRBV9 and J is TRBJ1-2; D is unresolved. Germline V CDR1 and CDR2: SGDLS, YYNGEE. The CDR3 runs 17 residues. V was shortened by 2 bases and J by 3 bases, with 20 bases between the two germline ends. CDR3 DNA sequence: TGTGCCAGCAGCGTCTCCCCCTCGACATCACTGGACTATGGCTACACCTTC. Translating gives CASSVSPSTSLDYGYTF.

In DNA, the CDR3 is TGTGCCAGCAGCGTACTTGGGGCAGGGGATGGCTACACCTTC. Its translation: CASSVLGAGDGYTF. V is TRBV9 and J is TRBJ1-2, with a possible D match to TRBD1 (6 bases). This CDR3 comprises 14 residues. V was pared by 1 base and J by 6 bases, with 13 bases between. Germline CDR1 SGDLS, CDR2 YYNGEE.

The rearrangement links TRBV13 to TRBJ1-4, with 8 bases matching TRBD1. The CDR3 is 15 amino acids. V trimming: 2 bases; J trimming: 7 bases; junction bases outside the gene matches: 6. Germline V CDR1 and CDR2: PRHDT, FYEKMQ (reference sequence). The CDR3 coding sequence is TGTGCCAGCAGCTTACGCAGGGGGCTTGGTGAAAAACTGTTTTTT. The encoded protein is CASSLRRGLGEKLFF.

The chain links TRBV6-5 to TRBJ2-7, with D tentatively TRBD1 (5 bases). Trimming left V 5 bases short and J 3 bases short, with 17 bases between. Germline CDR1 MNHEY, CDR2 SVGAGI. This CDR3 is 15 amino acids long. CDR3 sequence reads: CASSQGFTPLYEQYF. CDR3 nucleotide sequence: TGTGCCAGCAGTCAGGGTTTCACCCCCCTCTACGAGCAGTACTTC.

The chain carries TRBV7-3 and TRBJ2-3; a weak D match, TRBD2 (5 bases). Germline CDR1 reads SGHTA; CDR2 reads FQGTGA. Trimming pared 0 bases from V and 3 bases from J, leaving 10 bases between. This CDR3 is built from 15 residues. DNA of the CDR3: TGTGCCAGCAGCTTAACCGGGATGGGGACAGATACGCAGTATTTT. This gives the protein CASSLTGMGTDTQYF.

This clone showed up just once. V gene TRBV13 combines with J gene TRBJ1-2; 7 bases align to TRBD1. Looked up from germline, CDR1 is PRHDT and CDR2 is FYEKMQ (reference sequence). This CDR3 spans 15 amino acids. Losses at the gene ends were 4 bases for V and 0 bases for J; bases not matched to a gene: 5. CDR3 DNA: TGTGCCAGCAGCTCCGGGACAGCAGCTAACTATGGCTACACCTTC. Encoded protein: CASSSGTAANYGYTF.

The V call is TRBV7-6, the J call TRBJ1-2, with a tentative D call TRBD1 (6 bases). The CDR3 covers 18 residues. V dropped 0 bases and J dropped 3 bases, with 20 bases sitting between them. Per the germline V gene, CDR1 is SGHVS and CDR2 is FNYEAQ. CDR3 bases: TGTGCCAGCAGCTTAGCAAATATTGAGACAGGCAAAGACTATGGCTACACCTTC. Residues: CASSLANIETGKDYGYTF.